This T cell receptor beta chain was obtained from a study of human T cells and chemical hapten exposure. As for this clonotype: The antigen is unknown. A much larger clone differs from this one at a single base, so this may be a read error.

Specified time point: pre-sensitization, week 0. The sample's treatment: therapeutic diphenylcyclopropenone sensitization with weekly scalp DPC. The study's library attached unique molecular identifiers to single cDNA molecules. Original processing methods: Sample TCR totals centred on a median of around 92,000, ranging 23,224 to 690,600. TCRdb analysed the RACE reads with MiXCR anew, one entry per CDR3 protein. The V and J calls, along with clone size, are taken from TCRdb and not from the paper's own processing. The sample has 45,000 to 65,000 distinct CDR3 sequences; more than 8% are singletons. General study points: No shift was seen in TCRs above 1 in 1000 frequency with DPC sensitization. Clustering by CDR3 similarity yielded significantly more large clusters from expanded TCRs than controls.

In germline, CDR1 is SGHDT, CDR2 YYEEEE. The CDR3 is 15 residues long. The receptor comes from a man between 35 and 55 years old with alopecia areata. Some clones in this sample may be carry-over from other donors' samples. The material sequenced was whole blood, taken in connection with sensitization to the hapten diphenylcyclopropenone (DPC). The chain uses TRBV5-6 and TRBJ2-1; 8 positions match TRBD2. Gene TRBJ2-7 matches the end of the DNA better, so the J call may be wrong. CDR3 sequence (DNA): TGTGCCAGCACCCGCCCCGGGACTAGTCGCAATGAGCAGTACTTC. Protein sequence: CASTRPGTSRNEQYF.